Shown below are 6 T cell receptor beta chains from a single sample sequenced in a study of multiple sclerosis patients with progressive multifocal leukoencephalopathy. This sample's time point: about 13 months of natalizumab therapy. Assay: immunoSEQ multiplex PCR; the TCRdb copy retains only in-frame clones and omits some. The sample consists of 30,000 or so clones, 90% of them appearing once. The source material was PBMCs, sampled from a patient treated with natalizumab. The receptors were sampled from a human donor with multiple sclerosis.

The chain couples TRBV7-8 to TRBJ1-6; D unresolved. The CDR3 runs 16 residues. Germline V gene data show CDR1 as SGHVS and CDR2 as FQNEAQ. Trimming took 5 bases from V and 0 from J, leaving 11 bases between them. The CDR3 region has the DNA TGTGCCAGCAGCGTTGCCTTGAGCTCCTATAATTCACCCCTCCACTTT. Protein: CASSVALSSYNSPLHF.

V gene TRBV27 combines with J gene TRBJ2-7; 9 positions agree with TRBD1. This CDR3 comprises 15 residues. Germline CDR1 reads MNHEY; CDR2 reads SMNVEV (reference sequence). V shed 6 bases and J 2 bases; nucleotides not matched to a gene: 8. This chain's CDR3 is CASRTGGSFPYEQYF. CDR3 DNA sequence: TGTGCCAGCAGGACAGGGGGATCCTTCCCCTACGAGCAGTACTTC.

The chain recombines TRBV29-1 with TRBJ1-1; TRBD1 matches 7 bases. Germline lookup yields CDR1 SQVTM and CDR2 ANQGSEA. J gave up 0 bases and V 3 bases, and 10 bases lay outside the gene matches. There are 16 residues in the CDR3. The CDR3 nucleotides are TGCAGCGTTGATGGATCCCCGGACAGGATGAACACTGAAGCTTTCTTT. Translated, it gives CSVDGSPDRMNTEAFF.

This chain joins TRBV19 and TRBJ1-5; D gene unclear. The V end lost 5 bases, the J end lost 2 bases, and 13 bases lay between the germline ends. There are 15 residues in the CDR3. Per germline, CDR1 LNHDA and CDR2 SQIVND (reference sequence). The CDR3 bases are TGTGCCAGTAGTTTTGTTCTCGCAGGCAATCAGCCCCAGCATTTT. Translated, it gives CASSFVLAGNQPQHF.

There are a few counts of this clone. V usage is TRBV4-1 and J usage is TRBJ1-1; D unresolved. Germline V gives CDR1 MGHRA, CDR2 YSYEKL. There are 12 residues in the CDR3. The V gene lost 0 bases and the J gene lost 11 bases, with 10 bases spanning the gap. The CDR3 loop is CASSQDVRGAFF. In DNA, the CDR3 is TGCGCCAGCAGCCAAGACGTCCGAGGTGCTTTCTTT.

A word on this clone: Germline and junction disagree at one end, which may indicate a read error. The identical CDR3 is also encoded by other nucleotide sequences in the sample. The gene calls are TRBV25-1 and TRBJ1-4; D call uncertain. There are 13 residues in the CDR3. Germline V gene sequence: CDR1 MGHDK, CDR2 SYGVNS. Written as DNA, the CDR3 is TGTGCCAGCAGTGAGTATATCGACGAAAAACTGTTCTTT. This codes for CASSEYIDEKLFF.